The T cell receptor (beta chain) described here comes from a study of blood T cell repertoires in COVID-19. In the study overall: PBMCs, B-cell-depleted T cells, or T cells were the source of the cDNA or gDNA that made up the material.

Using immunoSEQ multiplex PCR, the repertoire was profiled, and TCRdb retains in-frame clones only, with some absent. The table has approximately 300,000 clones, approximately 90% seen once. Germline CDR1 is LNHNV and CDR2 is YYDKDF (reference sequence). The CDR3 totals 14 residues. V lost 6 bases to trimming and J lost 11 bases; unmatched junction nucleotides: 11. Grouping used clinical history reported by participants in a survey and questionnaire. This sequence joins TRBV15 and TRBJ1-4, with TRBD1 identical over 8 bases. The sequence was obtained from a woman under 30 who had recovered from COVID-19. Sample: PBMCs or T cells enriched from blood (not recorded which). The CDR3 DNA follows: TGTGCCACCAGTTATGGACAGGGAATGAATAAACTGTTTTTT. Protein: CATSYGQGMNKLFF.